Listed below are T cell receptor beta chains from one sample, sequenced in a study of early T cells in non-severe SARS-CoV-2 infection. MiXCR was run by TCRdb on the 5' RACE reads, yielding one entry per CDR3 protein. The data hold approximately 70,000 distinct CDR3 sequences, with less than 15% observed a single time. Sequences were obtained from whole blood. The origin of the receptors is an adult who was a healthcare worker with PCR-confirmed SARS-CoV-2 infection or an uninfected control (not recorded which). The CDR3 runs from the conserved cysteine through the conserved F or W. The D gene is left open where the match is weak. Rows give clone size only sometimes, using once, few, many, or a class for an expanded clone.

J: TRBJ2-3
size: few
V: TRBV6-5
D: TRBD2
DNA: TGTGCCAGCAGTCGGACTAGCGAATCCGATACGCAGTATTTT
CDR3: CASSRTSESDTQYF

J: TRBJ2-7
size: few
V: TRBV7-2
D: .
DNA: TGTGCCAGCAGCAAGGCCTACGAGCAGTACTTC
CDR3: CASSKAYEQYF

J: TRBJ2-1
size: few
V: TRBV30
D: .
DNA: TGTGCCTGGAGTGTACTGGGTGGGGAGCAGTTCTTC
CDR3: CAWSVLGGEQFF

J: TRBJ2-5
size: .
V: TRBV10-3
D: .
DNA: TGTGCCATCTCGGGGTTCGAGGAGACCCAGTACTTC
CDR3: CAISGFEETQYF

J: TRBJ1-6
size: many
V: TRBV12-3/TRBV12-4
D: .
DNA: TGTGCCAGCACCCAACGAGGTGATTCACCCCTCCACTTT
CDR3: CASTQRGDSPLHF

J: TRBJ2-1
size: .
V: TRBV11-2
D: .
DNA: TGTGCCAGCAGCTCCTCAACGACTAGGTTTAATGAGCAGTTCTTC
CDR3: CASSSSTTRFNEQFF

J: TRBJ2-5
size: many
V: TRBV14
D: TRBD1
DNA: TGTGCCAGCAGCGTAAGGACAGGGTCAACCCAAGAGACCCAGTACTTC
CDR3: CASSVRTGSTQETQYF

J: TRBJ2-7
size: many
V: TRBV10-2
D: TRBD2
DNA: TGCGCCAGCGGGACTAGCGGGAGTGACGAGCAGTACTTC
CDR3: CASGTSGSDEQYF

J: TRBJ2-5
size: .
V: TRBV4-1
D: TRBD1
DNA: TGCGCCAGCAGCCAAGATCGAGCCGGGACAGGGGGACAAGAGACCCAGTACTTC
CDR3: CASSQDRAGTGGQETQYF

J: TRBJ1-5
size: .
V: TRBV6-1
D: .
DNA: TGTGCCAGCAGTGAAGCGATGGGGACGGCCTTCAGTCAGCCCCAGCATTTT
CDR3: CASSEAMGTAFSQPQHF

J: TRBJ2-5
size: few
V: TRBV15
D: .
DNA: TGTGCCACCAGCACAGAGGAGGAGACCCAGTACTTC
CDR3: CATSTEEETQYF

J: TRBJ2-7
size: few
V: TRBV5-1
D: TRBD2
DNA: TGCGCCAGCAGCCTAGGGACTAGTACGTACGAGCAGTACTTC
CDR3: CASSLGTSTYEQYF

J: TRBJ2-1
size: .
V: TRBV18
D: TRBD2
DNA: TGTGCCAGCTCACCAATGGCGGGAGGGTACAATGAGCAGTTCTTC
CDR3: CASSPMAGGYNEQFF

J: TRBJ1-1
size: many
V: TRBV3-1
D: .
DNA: TGTGCCAGCAGCCCGGACTCGGGGAGAACGGTCGAAGCTTTCTTT
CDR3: CASSPDSGRTVEAFF

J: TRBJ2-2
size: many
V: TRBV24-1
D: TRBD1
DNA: TGTGCCACCAGTGTCACAGGGGTTACCGGGGAGCTGTTTTTT
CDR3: CATSVTGVTGELFF

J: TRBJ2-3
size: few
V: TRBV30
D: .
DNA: TGTGCCTGGAGTAATCCACACCGGGGAAACACAGATACGCAGTATTTT
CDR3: CAWSNPHRGNTDTQYF

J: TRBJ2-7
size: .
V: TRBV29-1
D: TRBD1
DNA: TGCAGCGTTGGCCCCGGGACAGGGGTCGAGCAGTACTTC
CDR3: CSVGPGTGVEQYF

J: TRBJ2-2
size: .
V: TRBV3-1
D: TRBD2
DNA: TGTGCCAGCAGCCATGGACTAGCGGGAGGAGGGGGCACCGGGGAGCTGTTTTTT
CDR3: CASSHGLAGGGGTGELFF

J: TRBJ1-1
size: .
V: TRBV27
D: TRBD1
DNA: TGTGCCAGCAGTTCGAGACAGGGGCGACAGAACACTGAAGCTTTCTTT
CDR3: CASSSRQGRQNTEAFF

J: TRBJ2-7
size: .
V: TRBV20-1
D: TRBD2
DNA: TGCAGTGCTAGTACGGTCTTCTTACTAGCGGGGCGGGACGAGCAGTACTTC
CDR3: CSASTVFLLAGRDEQYF

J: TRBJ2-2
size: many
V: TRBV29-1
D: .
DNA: TGCAGCGTTGTTAATCCGGGCGCGAACACCGGGGAGCTGTTTTTT
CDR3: CSVVNPGANTGELFF

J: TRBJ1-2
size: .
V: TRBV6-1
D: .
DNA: TGTGCCAGCAGTGAAGCTAGGACCAACTTCCTTACCTATGGCTACACCTTC
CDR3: CASSEARTNFLTYGYTF

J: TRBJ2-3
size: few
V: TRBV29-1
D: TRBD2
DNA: TGCAGCGTTGAGAACACTAGCGGGAGTACGCAGTATTTT
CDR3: CSVENTSGSTQYF

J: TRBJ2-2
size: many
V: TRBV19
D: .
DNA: TGTGCCAGTAGTGGGGCGATCTCCGGGGAGCTGTTTTTT
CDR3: CASSGAISGELFF

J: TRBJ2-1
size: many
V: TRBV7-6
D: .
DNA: TGTGCCAGCAGCTTCACCTCGTGGGACGGCGCTAGCTCCTACAATGAGCAGTTCTTC
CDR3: CASSFTSWDGASSYNEQFF

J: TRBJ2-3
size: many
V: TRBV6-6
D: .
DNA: TGTGCCAGCAGTTACGAGAGGGGCACAGATACGCAGTATTTT
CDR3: CASSYERGTDTQYF

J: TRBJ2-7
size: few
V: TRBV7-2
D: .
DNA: TGTGCCAGCAGCTTAGTGTTACGTCCGTACGAGCAGTACTTC
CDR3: CASSLVLRPYEQYF

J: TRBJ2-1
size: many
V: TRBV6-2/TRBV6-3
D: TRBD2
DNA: TGTGCCAGCAGTTTCCCCCGACTTAGCGGGGACTCCTACAATGAGCAGTTCTTC
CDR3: CASSFPRLSGDSYNEQFF

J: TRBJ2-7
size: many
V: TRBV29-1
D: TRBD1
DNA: TGCAGCGCCCTGACAGGGGGCCGGATCTACGAGCAGTACTTC
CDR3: CSALTGGRIYEQYF

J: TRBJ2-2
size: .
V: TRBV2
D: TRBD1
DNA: TGTGCCAGCAGGCGTCCCGGGACAGGGTCCGGGGAGCTGTTTTTT
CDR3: CASRRPGTGSGELFF

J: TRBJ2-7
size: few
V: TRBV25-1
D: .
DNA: TGTGCCAGCAGTGTCACAGGCTACGAGCAGTACTTC
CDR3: CASSVTGYEQYF

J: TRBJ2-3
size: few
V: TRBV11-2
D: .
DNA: TGTGCCAGCAGCTTAAGGTGGGAGTCAGATACGCAGTATTTT
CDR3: CASSLRWESDTQYF

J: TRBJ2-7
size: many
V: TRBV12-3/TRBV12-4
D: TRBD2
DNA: TGTGCCAGCAGCTTAGCGGGGTTCCCCCACGAGCAGTACTTC
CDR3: CASSLAGFPHEQYF

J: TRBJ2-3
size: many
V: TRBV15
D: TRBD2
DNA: TGTGCCACCAGCCTGGGTAGCGGGGTTGATACGCAGTATTTT
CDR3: CATSLGSGVDTQYF

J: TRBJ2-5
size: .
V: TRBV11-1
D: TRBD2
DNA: TGTGCCAGCAGCCCGGGGACTAGCGGGGGGCTCACCTGGGAGACCCAGTACTTC
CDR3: CASSPGTSGGLTWETQYF

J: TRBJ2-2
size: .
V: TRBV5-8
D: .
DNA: TGTGCCAGCAGCTTGGGGACACGTTCCGGCGGGGAGCTGTTTTTT
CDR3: CASSLGTRSGGELFF

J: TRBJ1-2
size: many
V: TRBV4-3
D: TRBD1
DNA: TGCGCCAGCACCCCCGGAACCGTGACAGGGCCCTATGGCTACACCTTC
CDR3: CASTPGTVTGPYGYTF

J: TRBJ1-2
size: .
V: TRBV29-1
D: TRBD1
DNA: TGCAGCGCAAGACAGGGTGACGGCTACACCTTC
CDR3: CSARQGDGYTF

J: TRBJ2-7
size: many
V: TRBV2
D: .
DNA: TGTGCCAGCAGTCGGGACTTCTCCTACGAGCAGTACTTC
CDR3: CASSRDFSYEQYF

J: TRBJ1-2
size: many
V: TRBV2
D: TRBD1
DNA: TGTGCCAGCAGTGAAGCACGACAGGGCCATGGCTACACCTTC
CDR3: CASSEARQGHGYTF

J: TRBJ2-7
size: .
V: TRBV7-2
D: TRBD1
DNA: TGTGCCAGCAGCATACCGGGACAGGGGATAGAGCAGTACTTC
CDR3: CASSIPGQGIEQYF

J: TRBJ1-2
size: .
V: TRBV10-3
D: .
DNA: TGTGCCATCAGCAGACAGCCTAACTATGGCTACACCTTC
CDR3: CAISRQPNYGYTF

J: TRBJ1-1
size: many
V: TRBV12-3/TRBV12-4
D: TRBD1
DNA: TGTGCCAGCAGTTTAGGCGGGACAGGGGTCACTGAAGCTTTCTTT
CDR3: CASSLGGTGVTEAFF

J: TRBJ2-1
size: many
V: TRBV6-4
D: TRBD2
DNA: TGTGCCAGCAGTGCACTAAGCGGGAGGGGGAATGAGCAGTTCTTC
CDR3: CASSALSGRGNEQFF

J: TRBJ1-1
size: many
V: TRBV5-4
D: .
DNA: TGTGCCAGCAGCTTGGCCCTAGAGCGGACTGAAGCTTTCTTT
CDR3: CASSLALERTEAFF

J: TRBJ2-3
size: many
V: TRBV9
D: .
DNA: TGTGCCAGCAGCAGCCGAGGGGTCGATACGCAGTATTTT
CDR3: CASSSRGVDTQYF

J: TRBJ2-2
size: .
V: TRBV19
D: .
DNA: TGTGCCAGTAGTACCCTAATAACCGGGGAGCTGTTTTTT
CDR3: CASSTLITGELFF

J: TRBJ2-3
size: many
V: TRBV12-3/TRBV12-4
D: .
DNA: TGTGCCAGCAGTTTAAAAGGGGATACGCAGTATTTT
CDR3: CASSLKGDTQYF

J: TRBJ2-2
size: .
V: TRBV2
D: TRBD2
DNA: TGTGCCAGCAGTGAAGCGCCCCTCGGGGGAGGGGCCACCGGGGAGCTGTTTTTT
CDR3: CASSEAPLGGGATGELFF

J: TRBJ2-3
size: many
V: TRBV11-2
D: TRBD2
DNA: TGTGCCAGCAGTACCTCAGCGGGAGTTGCTGGTTCCCTCGAAGATACGCAGTATTTT
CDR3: CASSTSAGVAGSLEDTQYF

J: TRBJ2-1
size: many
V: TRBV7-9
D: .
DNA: TGTGCCAGCAGCCCGCCCATACGGCGGGGAAACAATGAGCAGTTCTTC
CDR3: CASSPPIRRGNNEQFF

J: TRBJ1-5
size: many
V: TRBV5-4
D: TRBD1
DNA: TGTGCCAGCAGCTTACAGGGGCAGGGCAATCAGCCCCAGCATTTT
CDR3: CASSLQGQGNQPQHF

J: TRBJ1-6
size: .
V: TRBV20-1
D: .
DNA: TGCAGTGCTAGGGTGGGGACACCAAATTCACCCCTCCACTTT
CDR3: CSARVGTPNSPLHF

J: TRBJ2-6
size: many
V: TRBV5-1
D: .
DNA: TGCGCCAGCAGCTTGACAGGGCCGGGGGCCAACGTCCTGACTTTC
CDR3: CASSLTGPGANVLTF

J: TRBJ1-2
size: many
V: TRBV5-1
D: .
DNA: TGCGCCAGCAGCTCCCTGGGTCTATGGGAGGGCTACACCTTC
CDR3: CASSSLGLWEGYTF

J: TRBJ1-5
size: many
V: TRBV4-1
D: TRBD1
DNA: TGCGCCAGCCACCGGACCGGGACAGGGCGTAATCAGCCCCAGCATTTT
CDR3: CASHRTGTGRNQPQHF

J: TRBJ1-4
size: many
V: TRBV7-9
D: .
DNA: TGTGCCAGCAGCAAACACAGGGAGGCTAATGAAAAACTGTTTTTT
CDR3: CASSKHREANEKLFF

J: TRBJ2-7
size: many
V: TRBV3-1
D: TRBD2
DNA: TGTGCCAGCAGCAAAGGACTAGCGGGAGGCGAGCAGTACTTC
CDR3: CASSKGLAGGEQYF

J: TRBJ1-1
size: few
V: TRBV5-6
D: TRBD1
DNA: TGTGCCAGCAGCCCGCGGTGGACAGGGGAAGCTTTCTTT
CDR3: CASSPRWTGEAFF